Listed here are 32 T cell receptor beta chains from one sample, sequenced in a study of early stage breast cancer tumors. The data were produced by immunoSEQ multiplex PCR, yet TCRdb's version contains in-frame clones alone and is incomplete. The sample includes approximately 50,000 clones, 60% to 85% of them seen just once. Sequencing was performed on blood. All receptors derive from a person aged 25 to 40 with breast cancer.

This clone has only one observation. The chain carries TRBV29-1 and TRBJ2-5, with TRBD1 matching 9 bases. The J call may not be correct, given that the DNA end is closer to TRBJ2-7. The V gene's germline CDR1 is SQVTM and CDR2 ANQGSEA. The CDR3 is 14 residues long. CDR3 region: CSVEVTGGGYEQYF. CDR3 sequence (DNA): TGCAGCGTTGAAGTGACAGGGGGGGGCTACGAGCAGTACTTC.

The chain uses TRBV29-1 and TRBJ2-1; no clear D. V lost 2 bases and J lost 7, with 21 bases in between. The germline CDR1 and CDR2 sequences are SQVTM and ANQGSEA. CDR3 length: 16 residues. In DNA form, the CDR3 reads TGCAGCGTTGAAATGGGTATTAGGGCAGCCTTTAATGAGCAGTTCTTC. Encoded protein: CSVEMGIRAAFNEQFF.

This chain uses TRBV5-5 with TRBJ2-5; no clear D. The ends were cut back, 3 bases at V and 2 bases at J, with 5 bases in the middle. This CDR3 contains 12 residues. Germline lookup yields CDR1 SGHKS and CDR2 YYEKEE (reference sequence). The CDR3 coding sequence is TGTGCCAGCAGCTGGACGCAAGAGACCCAGTACTTC. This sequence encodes CASSWTQETQYF.

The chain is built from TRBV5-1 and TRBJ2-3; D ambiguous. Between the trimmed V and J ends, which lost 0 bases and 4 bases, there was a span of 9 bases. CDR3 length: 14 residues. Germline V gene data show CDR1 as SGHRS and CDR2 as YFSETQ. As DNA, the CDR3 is TGCGCCAGCAGCTTGGGCCAGGTGGCAGATACGCAGTATTTT. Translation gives CASSLGQVADTQYF. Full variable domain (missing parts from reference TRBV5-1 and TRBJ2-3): KAGVTQTPRYLIKTRGQQVTLSCSPISGHRSVSWYQQTPGQGLQFLFEYFSETQRNKGNFPGRFSGRQFSNSRSEMNVSTLELGDSALYLCASSLGQVADTQYFGPGTRLTVL.

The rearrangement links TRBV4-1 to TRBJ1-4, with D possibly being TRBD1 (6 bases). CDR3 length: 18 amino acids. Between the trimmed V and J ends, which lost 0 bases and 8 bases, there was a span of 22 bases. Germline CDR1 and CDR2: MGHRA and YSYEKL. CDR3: CASSQDRQGRPGSEKLFF. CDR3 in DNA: TGCGCCAGCAGCCAAGATCGCCAGGGGAGACCGGGGTCGGAAAAACTGTTTTTT.

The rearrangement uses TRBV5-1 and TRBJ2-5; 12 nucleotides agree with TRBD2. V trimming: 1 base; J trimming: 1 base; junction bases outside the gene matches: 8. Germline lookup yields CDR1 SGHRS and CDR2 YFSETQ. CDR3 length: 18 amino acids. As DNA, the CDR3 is TGCGCCAGCAGCTTGACAATACTAGCGGGAGGCCCCCAAGAGACCCAGTACTTC. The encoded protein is CASSLTILAGGPQETQYF.

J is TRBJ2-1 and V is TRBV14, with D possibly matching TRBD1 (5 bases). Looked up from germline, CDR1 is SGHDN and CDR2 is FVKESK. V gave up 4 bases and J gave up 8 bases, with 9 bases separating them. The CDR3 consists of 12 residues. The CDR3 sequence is CASSRGADEQFF. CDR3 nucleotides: TGTGCCAGCAGCCGGGGCGCGGATGAGCAGTTCTTC.

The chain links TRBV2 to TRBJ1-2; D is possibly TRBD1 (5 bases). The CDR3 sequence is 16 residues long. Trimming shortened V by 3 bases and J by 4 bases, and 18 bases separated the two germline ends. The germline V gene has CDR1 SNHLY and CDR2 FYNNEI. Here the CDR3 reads CASSDSSGRATYGYTF. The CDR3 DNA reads TGTGCCAGCAGTGACTCGTCTGGCAGGGCCACCTATGGCTACACCTTC.

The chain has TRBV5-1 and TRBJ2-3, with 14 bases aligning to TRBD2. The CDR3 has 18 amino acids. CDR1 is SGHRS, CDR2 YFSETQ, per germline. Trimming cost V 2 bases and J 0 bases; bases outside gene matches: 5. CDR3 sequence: CASSFPGTSGGSTDTQYF. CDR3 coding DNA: TGCGCCAGCAGCTTCCCGGGGACTAGCGGGGGCAGCACAGATACGCAGTATTTT.

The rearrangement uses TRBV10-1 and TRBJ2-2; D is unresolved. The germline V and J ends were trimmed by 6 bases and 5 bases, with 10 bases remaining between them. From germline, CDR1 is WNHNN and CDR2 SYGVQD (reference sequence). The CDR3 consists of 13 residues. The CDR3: CASSFLETGELFF. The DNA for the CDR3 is TGCGCCAGCAGCTTCCTGGAGACCGGGGAGCTGTTTTTT.

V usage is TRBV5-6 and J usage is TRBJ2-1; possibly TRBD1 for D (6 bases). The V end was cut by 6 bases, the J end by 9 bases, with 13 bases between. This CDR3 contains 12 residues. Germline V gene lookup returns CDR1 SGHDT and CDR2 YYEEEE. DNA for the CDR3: TGTGCCAGCACCCAGGGGCGGGCTGAGCAGTTCTTC. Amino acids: CASTQGRAEQFF.

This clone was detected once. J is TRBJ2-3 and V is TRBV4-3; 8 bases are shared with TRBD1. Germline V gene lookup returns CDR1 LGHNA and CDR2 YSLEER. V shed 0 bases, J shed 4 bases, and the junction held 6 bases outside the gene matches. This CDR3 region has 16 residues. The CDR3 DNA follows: TGCGCCAGCAGCCAAGATTTCGGACAGGGAGCAGATACGCAGTATTTT. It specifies CASSQDFGQGADTQYF.

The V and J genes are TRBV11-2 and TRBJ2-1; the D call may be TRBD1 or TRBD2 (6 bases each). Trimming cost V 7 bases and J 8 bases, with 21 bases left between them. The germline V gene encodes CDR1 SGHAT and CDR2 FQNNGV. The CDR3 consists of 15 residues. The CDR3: CASNMEGYRGDEQFF. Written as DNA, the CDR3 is TGTGCCAGCAACATGGAGGGATATAGGGGGGATGAGCAGTTCTTC.

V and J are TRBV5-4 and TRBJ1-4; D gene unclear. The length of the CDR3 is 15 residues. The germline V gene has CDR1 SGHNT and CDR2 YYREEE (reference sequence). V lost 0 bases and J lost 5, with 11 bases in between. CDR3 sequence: CASSLEARENEKLFF. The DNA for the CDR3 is TGTGCCAGCAGCTTGGAGGCCAGAGAAAATGAAAAACTGTTTTTT.

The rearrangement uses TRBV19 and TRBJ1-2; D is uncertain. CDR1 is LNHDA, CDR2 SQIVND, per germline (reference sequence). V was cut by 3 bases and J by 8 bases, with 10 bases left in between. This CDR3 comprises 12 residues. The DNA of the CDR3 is TGTGCCAGTAGTATCTTTCCCTCCGGCTACACCTTC. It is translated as CASSIFPSGYTF.

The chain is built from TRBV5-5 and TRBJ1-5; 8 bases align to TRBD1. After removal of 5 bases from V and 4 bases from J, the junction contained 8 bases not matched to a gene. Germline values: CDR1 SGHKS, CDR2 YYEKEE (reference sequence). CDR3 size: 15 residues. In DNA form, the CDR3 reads TGTGCCAGCAGGCCCACCGGGACAGGAAATCAGCCCCAGCATTTT. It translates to CASRPTGTGNQPQHF.

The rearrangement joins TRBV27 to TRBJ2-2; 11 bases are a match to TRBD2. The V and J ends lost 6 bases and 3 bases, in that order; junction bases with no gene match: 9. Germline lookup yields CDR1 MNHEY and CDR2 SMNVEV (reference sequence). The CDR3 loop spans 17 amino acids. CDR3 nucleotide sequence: TGTGCCAGCAGCCCGCCTGGGACTAGCGGCCACACCGGGGAGCTGTTTTTT. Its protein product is CASSPPGTSGHTGELFF.

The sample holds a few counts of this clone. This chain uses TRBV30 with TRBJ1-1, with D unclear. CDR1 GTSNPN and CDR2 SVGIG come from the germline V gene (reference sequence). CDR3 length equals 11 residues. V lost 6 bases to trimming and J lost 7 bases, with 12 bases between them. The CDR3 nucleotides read TGTGCCTGCATGGGGATGAATGAAGCTTTCTTT. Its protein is CACMGMNEAFF.

The CDR3 protein is CSAEGQGETF. The CDR3, as DNA: TGCAGTGCTGAAGGACAGGGTGAGACCTTC. The chain is built from TRBV20-1 and TRBJ1-2; 8 nucleotides agree with TRBD1. The germline gives CDR1 DFQATT, CDR2 SNEGSKA (reference sequence). This CDR3 has 10 amino acids. V was clipped by 5 bases and J by 14 bases; unmatched bases: 7.

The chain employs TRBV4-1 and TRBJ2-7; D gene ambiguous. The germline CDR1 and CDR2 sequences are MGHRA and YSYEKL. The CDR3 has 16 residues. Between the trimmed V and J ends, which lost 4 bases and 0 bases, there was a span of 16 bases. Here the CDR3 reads CASSRFSRHYSYEQYF. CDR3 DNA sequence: TGCGCCAGCAGCCGTTTTTCCCGGCACTACTCCTACGAGCAGTACTTC.

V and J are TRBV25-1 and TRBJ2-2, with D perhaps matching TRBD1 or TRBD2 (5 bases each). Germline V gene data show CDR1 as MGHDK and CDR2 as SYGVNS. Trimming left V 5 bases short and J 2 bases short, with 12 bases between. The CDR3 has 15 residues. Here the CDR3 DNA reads TGTGCCAGCAGTCCTCGTCGGGGCAACACCGGGGAGCTGTTTTTT. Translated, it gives CASSPRRGNTGELFF.

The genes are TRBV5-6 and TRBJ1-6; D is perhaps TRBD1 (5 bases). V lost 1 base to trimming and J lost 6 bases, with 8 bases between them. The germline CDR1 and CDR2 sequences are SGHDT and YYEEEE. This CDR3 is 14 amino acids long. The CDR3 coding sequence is TGTGCCAGCAGCTTGCAGGGCGGTAATTCACCCCTCCACTTT. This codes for CASSLQGGNSPLHF.

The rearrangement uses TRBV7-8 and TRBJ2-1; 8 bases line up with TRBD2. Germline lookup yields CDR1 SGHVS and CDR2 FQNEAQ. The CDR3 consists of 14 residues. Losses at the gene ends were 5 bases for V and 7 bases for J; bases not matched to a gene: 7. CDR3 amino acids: CASSREGRGNEQFF. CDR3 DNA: TGTGCCAGCAGCCGGGAGGGGAGGGGGAATGAGCAGTTCTTC.

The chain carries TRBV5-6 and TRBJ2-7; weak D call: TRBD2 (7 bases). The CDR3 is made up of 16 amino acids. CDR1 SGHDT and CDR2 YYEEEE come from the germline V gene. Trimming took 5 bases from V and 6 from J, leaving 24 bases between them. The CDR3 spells CASSSWGAGDIGEQYF. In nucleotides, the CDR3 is TGTGCCAGCAGTTCCTGGGGGGCGGGAGATATCGGCGAGCAGTACTTC.

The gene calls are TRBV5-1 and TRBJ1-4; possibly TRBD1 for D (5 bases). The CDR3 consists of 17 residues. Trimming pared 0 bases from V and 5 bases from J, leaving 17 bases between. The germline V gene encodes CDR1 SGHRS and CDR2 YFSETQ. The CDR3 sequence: CASSLASQPGPNEKLFF. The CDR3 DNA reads TGCGCCAGCAGCTTGGCCTCGCAGCCGGGGCCCAATGAAAAACTGTTTTTT.

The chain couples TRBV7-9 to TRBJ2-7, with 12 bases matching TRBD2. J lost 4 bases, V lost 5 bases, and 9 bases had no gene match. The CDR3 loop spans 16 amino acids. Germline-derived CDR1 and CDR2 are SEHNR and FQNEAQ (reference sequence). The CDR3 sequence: CASSARLAGVSYEQYF. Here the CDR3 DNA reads TGTGCCAGCAGCGCCAGACTAGCGGGAGTGTCTTACGAGCAGTACTTC.

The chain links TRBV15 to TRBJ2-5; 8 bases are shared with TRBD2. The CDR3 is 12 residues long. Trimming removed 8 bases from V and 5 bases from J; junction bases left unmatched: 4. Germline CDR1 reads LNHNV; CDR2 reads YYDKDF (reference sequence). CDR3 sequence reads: CATAGGRETQYF. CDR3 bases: TGTGCCACCGCCGGCGGGAGGGAGACCCAGTACTTC.

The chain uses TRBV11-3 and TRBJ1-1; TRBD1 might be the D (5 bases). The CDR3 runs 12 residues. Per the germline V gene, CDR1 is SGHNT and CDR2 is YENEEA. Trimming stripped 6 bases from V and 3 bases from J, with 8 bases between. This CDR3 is CASSRGDTEAFF. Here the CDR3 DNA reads TGTGCCAGCAGTCGGGGGGACACTGAAGCTTTCTTT.

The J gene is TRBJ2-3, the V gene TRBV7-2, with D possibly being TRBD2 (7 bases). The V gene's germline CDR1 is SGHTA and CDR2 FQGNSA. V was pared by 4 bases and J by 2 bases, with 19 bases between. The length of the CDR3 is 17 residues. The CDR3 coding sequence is TGTGCCAGCAGCTCCCTGGGGGGGGCTGACTTCACAGATACGCAGTATTTT. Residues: CASSSLGGADFTDTQYF.

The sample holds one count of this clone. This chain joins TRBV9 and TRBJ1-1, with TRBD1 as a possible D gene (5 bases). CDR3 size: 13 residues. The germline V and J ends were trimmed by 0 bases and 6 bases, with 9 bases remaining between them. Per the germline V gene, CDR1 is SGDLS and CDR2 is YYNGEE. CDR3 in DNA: TGTGCCAGCAGCGTAGTACAGGCCCCTGAAGCTTTCTTT. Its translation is CASSVVQAPEAFF. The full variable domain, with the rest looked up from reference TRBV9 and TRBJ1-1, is DSGVTQTPKHLITATGQRVTLRCSPRSGDLSVYWYQQSLDQGLQFLIQYYNGEERAKGNILERFSAQQFPDLHSELNLSSLELGDSALYFCASSVVQAPEAFFGQGTRLTVV.

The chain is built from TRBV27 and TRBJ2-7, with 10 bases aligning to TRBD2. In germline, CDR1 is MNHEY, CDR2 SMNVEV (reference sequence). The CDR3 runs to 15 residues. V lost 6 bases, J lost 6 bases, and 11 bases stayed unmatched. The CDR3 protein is CASSQTGTSAIEQYF. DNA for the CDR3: TGTGCCAGCAGCCAAACCGGGACTAGCGCTATCGAGCAGTACTTC.

CDR3 coding DNA: TGTGCCAGCAGCTTATCGCTAGCGGGGGGGCAGTATTTT. Residues: CASSLSLAGGQYF. V gene TRBV11-2 combines with J gene TRBJ2-3, with TRBD2 matching over 11 bases. The CDR3 contains 13 residues. J lost 11 bases, V lost 2 bases, and 3 bases had no gene match. The germline CDR1 and CDR2 sequences are SGHAT and FQNNGV.